A selection of T cell receptor beta chains follows, all from one sample in a study of CD8+ T cells in alopecia areata. Produced via immunoSEQ multiplex PCR; TCRdb's table is partial and in-frame only. The repertoire holds 140,000 to 150,000 clones, with roughly 44% as singletons. Sequenced input: CD4+ T cells sorted from blood. The origin of the receptors is a human donor with alopecia areata. The CDR3 runs from the conserved cysteine through the conserved F or W. A D gene is named only where the DNA matches it firmly. Part of the rows lack a size; the others show once, few, many or a class for expanded clones.

CDR3nt	CDR3aa	d_gene	v_gene	abundance	j_gene
TGCGCCAGCAGCTTGTCGGGGTTACAAAGTTACAATGAGCAGTTCTTC	CASSLSGLQSYNEQFF	.	TRBV5-1	once	TRBJ2-1
TGTGCCAGCAGCTCCACGGACGGGAGCTCCTACGAGCAGTACTTC	CASSSTDGSSYEQYF	.	TRBV7-2	.	TRBJ2-7
TGCGCCAGCAGCTTGGCCGGCAGGGAGAACACTGAAGCTTTCTTT	CASSLAGRENTEAFF	.	TRBV5-1	.	TRBJ1-1
TGTGCCAGCAGTTTCGGACTTGACAGACCCCCGGCGCTGTTTTTT	CASSFGLDRPPALFF	.	TRBV28	.	TRBJ2-2
TGTGCCAGCAGCCATGAATTTGCAGAGACCCAGTACTTC	CASSHEFAETQYF	.	TRBV4-2	once	TRBJ2-5
TGTGCCAGCTCCCCGGGAGCGTGGGCAGATACGCAGTATTTT	CASSPGAWADTQYF	.	TRBV7-3	.	TRBJ2-3
TGCAGCGGCAGCAGGGGGCCCAATCAGCCCCAGCATTTT	CSGSRGPNQPQHF	TRBD1	TRBV29-1	.	TRBJ1-5
TGTGCCAGCAGTCCGACAGGGCGTGCAGATACGCAGTATTTT	CASSPTGRADTQYF	TRBD1	TRBV6-5	.	TRBJ2-3
TGTGCCAGCAGTGGACAGGGGAATGGCCCAGATACGCAGTATTTT	CASSGQGNGPDTQYF	TRBD1	TRBV2	few	TRBJ2-3
TGCGCCAGCAGCTTGTTTGTAGCGGGAGATAATGAGCAGTTCTTC	CASSLFVAGDNEQFF	TRBD2	TRBV5-1	.	TRBJ2-1
TGCAGCGTTGATGGTCCCGGGACAGGGAACGAGCAGTACTTC	CSVDGPGTGNEQYF	TRBD1	TRBV29-1	.	TRBJ2-7
TGTGCCAGCAGTTTAAACAGGGGGGCAGATACGCAGTATTTT	CASSLNRGADTQYF	TRBD1	TRBV27	.	TRBJ2-3
TGCAGCGTTGACCAGGGAACTGGAAACACCATATATTTT	CSVDQGTGNTIYF	.	TRBV29-1	once	TRBJ1-3
TGCGCCAGCAGCTTGGGGGGCACAGGCTCTGGGGCCAACGTCCTGACTTTC	CASSLGGTGSGANVLTF	.	TRBV5-1	few	TRBJ2-6
TGTGCCAGCAGTGAGTCAGCGAACACTGAAGCTTTCTTT	CASSESANTEAFF	.	TRBV7-3	few	TRBJ1-1
TGTGCCAGCACGTACGAGCAGTACTTC	CASTYEQYF	.	TRBV27	.	TRBJ2-7
TGTGCCAGCTCACCGGTGTCGAGCAATGAGCAGTTCTTC	CASSPVSSNEQFF	.	TRBV18	.	TRBJ2-1
TGTGCCAGCAGCCAAAACCGTTGGCGGACCAGTGGCCACAATGAGCAGTTCTTC	CASSQNRWRTSGHNEQFF	.	TRBV7-8	.	TRBJ2-1
TGTGCCAGCAGTCAAACTTTAACCGGGGAGCTGTTTTTT	CASSQTLTGELFF	.	TRBV28	few	TRBJ2-2
TGTGCCAGCAGTCCCACGAGGGGGAGCTCCTACGAGCAGTACTTC	CASSPTRGSSYEQYF	.	TRBV27	.	TRBJ2-7
TGTGCCACCAGCACGGGAGCCAAAAACATTCAGTACTTC	CATSTGAKNIQYF	.	TRBV15	few	TRBJ2-4
TGTGCCAGCAGCCAGCAAACCCCTAGGGACACCGGGGAGCTGTTTTTT	CASSQQTPRDTGELFF	.	TRBV14	.	TRBJ2-2
TGTGCCAGCAGCTTACAATTTAGCAATCAGCCCCAGCATTTT	CASSLQFSNQPQHF	.	TRBV7-2	.	TRBJ1-5
TGTGCCAGTAGTTGGTCGGGAGCAAAGTACTTC	CASSWSGAKYF	.	TRBV19	.	TRBJ2-5
TGTGCCACCTCGACAGATAACTATGGCTACACCTTC	CATSTDNYGYTF	.	TRBV27	.	TRBJ1-2
TGTGCCAGCAGCGCCACTAGCGGGTCATACAATGAGCAGTTCTTC	CASSATSGSYNEQFF	TRBD2	TRBV9	.	TRBJ2-1
TGTGCCAGCAGCTTGGCGGGAATGGGGGCGAACACTGAAGCTTTCTTT	CASSLAGMGANTEAFF	.	TRBV5-6	.	TRBJ1-1
TGCGCCAGCAGCAAAGGGACCTACAATGAGCAGTTCTTC	CASSKGTYNEQFF	.	TRBV5-1	.	TRBJ2-1
TGTGCCATTCGGAGGACCGGGGGAGCCTACGAGCAGTACTTC	CAIRRTGGAYEQYF	.	TRBV6-5	.	TRBJ2-7
TGCAGCGTTGATTTTCCACAGGGCCGCCCCTACGAGCAGTACTTC	CSVDFPQGRPYEQYF	.	TRBV29-1	.	TRBJ2-7
TGTGCCAGCAGTTCCGGACGGAACTATGGCTACACCTTC	CASSSGRNYGYTF	.	TRBV28	few	TRBJ1-2
TGTGCCAGCAGCTTAGCTCGGGGAACTTATCAGCCCCAGCATTTT	CASSLARGTYQPQHF	.	TRBV7-8	.	TRBJ1-5
TGTGCCAGCTCACCCGGGACCGGCTACGAGCAGTACTTC	CASSPGTGYEQYF	.	TRBV18	few	TRBJ2-7
TGTGCCAGCGGCCTCCGGATGCTGACAGGGGTTAAAGTGGAGACCCAGTACTTC	CASGLRMLTGVKVETQYF	TRBD1	TRBV7-6	.	TRBJ2-5
TGTGCCAGCAGCGTTGGGTTCTATGGCTACACCTTC	CASSVGFYGYTF	.	TRBV9	.	TRBJ1-2
TGTGCCTGGAGTGTTTGGGATCAAGAGACCCAGTACTTC	CAWSVWDQETQYF	.	TRBV30	.	TRBJ2-5
TGTGCCAGTAGTATAAGCAGGGGGCGCCCCTACGAGCAGTACTTC	CASSISRGRPYEQYF	TRBD1	TRBV19	few	TRBJ2-7
TGCGCCAGCAGCTCTAATGAGGGAGATACGCAGTATTTT	CASSSNEGDTQYF	.	TRBV5-1	few	TRBJ2-3
TGCGCCAGCATCGGCGAAAAACTGTTTTTT	CASIGEKLFF	.	TRBV23-1	.	TRBJ1-4
TGTGCCTGGAAGACAGGGATGGGTGGCTACACCTTC	CAWKTGMGGYTF	TRBD1	TRBV30	.	TRBJ1-2
TGTGCCAGCAGCTCTATGCCCGGGGAGCTGTTTTTT	CASSSMPGELFF	.	TRBV7-9	.	TRBJ2-2
TGTGCCAGCAGCTCTTATCTGACAGGCCAAGAGACCCAGTACTTC	CASSSYLTGQETQYF	.	TRBV7-9	few	TRBJ2-5
TGTGCCTGGAGAGATCGAGACCGATCTATTGGCTACACCTTC	CAWRDRDRSIGYTF	.	TRBV30	.	TRBJ1-2
TGTGCCAGCAGTGAAGTCCTAGGACTAGCAGCTGAGCAGTTCTTC	CASSEVLGLAAEQFF	TRBD2	TRBV25-1	.	TRBJ2-1
TGTGCCTGGAAGCAGCCGCGGAACACTGAAGCTTTCTTT	CAWKQPRNTEAFF	.	TRBV30	.	TRBJ1-1
TGTGCCAGCAGCGCCTTGGACAGCTTGTCCTACGAGCAGTACTTC	CASSALDSLSYEQYF	.	TRBV7-9	few	TRBJ2-7
TGCAGCGTTGCGACGTGGGCAGGGGCCTCTGAAGCTTTCTTT	CSVATWAGASEAFF	.	TRBV29-1	.	TRBJ1-1
TGTGCCAGCTCACAAAACTCTCGGGAAGGCGACGGCTACACCTTC	CASSQNSREGDGYTF	.	TRBV18	.	TRBJ1-2
TGCAGCGTTGCTGACCGATGGGTCGGCGGTGAGCAGTTCTTC	CSVADRWVGGEQFF	.	TRBV29-1	few	TRBJ2-1